These 30 T cell receptor beta chains share one sample of origin, sequenced in a study of blood T cells in healthy people across ages. A J-beta primer mix and a sample-barcoded 5' primer were used in a second PCR of roughly 7 to 12 cycles. A single record per CDR3 protein comes from TCRdb applying MiXCR to the 5' RACE reads. The sample shows 630,000 or so distinct CDR3 sequences, about 30% of them seen only once. Sample: blood. The receptor set was obtained from a woman older than 75 in good health.

This clonotype was counted at least ten times. V gene TRBV27 combines with J gene TRBJ2-7; unclear D gene. V dropped 1 base and J dropped 5 bases, with 12 bases sitting between them. The CDR3 spans 14 residues. The V gene's germline CDR1 is MNHEY and CDR2 SMNVEV (reference sequence). CDR3 region: CASSLYPGPDEQYF. The CDR3 DNA reads as TGTGCCAGCAGTTTATACCCTGGCCCTGACGAGCAGTACTTC.

This clonotype came up many times. The chain combines TRBV7-3 with TRBJ2-7; 8 positions match TRBD2. Germline lookup yields CDR1 SGHTA and CDR2 FQGTGA. This CDR3 has 13 residues. V gave up 3 bases and J gave up 6 bases; unmatched junction bases: 4. The CDR3 region is CASSLYTSGEQYF. The DNA of the CDR3 is TGTGCCAGCAGCTTGTACACTAGCGGCGAGCAGTACTTC.

The CDR3 loop is CAWSVGTSGSEQYF. In DNA, the CDR3 is TGTGCCTGGAGTGTAGGGACTAGCGGGAGCGAGCAGTACTTC. The chain carries TRBV30 and TRBJ2-5, with TRBD2 matching over 14 bases. The J call may be wrong; the DNA end is better matched by TRBJ2-7. There are 14 residues in the CDR3. Germline assignment: CDR1 GTSNPN and CDR2 SVGIG (reference sequence).

This chain connects TRBV5-5 to TRBJ2-7, with D possibly TRBD2 on 5 matching bases. The CDR3 is 13 residues long. Per germline, CDR1 SGHKS and CDR2 YYEKEE (reference sequence). V was cut by 6 bases and J by 0 bases, with 10 bases left in between. CDR3 nucleotide sequence: TGTGCCAGCAACGAAGGGAGCTCCTACGAGCAGTACTTC. Its translation is CASNEGSSYEQYF.

At least ten counts were recorded for this clonotype. The rearrangement uses TRBV28 and TRBJ2-3; D might be TRBD1 (6 bases). V was shortened by 8 bases and J by 2 bases, with 14 bases between the two germline ends. The CDR3 is 14 amino acids. CDR1 is MDHEN and CDR2 is SYDVKM in the germline V gene. The CDR3 sequence: CASAGQSTTDTQYF. As DNA, the CDR3 is TGTGCCAGCGCCGGACAGTCCACCACAGATACGCAGTATTTT.

The gene calls are TRBV7-9 and TRBJ2-1, with D tentatively TRBD2 (5 bases). This CDR3 is 14 amino acids long. V shed 3 bases and J shed 10 bases, with 16 bases lying between them. Germline CDR1 is SEHNR and CDR2 is FQNEAQ (reference sequence). The CDR3 region is CASSFSGGPGEQFF. In DNA form, the CDR3 reads TGTGCCAGCAGCTTTTCCGGCGGGCCGGGGGAGCAGTTCTTC.

The chain employs TRBV15 and TRBJ2-5; D is unresolved. The V end lost 1 base, the J end lost 5 bases, and 14 bases lay between the germline ends. The CDR3 has 15 amino acids. Per the germline V gene, CDR1 is LNHNV and CDR2 is YYDKDF (reference sequence). CDR3 residues: CATSRAYADGETQYF. In DNA, the CDR3 is TGTGCCACCAGCAGAGCCTACGCGGATGGGGAGACCCAGTACTTC.

In this sample, this clonotype turned up a few times. The rearrangement joins TRBV2 to TRBJ1-5, with D possibly TRBD1 on 6 matching bases. Germline V CDR1 and CDR2: SNHLY, FYNNEI. Deletions cut 5 bases from V and 1 base from J, with 21 bases between. The CDR3 sequence is 18 residues long. CDR3 bases: TGTGCCAGCAGTCCCTTCGGGACACCCATTCGCAGCAATCAGCCCCAGCATTTT. Its protein is CASSPFGTPIRSNQPQHF. The whole variable domain, remainder taken from reference TRBV2 and TRBJ1-5, is EPEVTQTPSHQVTQMGQEVILRCVPISNHLYFYWYRQILGQKVEFLVSFYNNEISEKSEIFDDQFSVERPDGSNFTLKIRSTKLEDSAMYFCASSPFGTPIRSNQPQHFGDGTRLSIL.

This clonotype was detected many times. This sequence joins TRBV5-1 and TRBJ1-6; 10 bases line up with TRBD1. V dropped 5 bases and J dropped 8; count of bases not matched to a gene: 19. The CDR3 length is 19 residues. In germline, CDR1 is SGHRS, CDR2 YFSETQ. CDR3 sequence (DNA): TGCGCCAGCAGACAAGAGCCCGCTGGGGGACAGGGGCTGGATTCACCCCTCCACTTT. This codes for CASRQEPAGGQGLDSPLHF. Variable domain in full (rest from reference TRBV5-1 and TRBJ1-6): KAGVTQTPRYLIKTRGQQVTLSCSPISGHRSVSWYQQTPGQGLQFLFEYFSETQRNKGNFPGRFSGRQFSNSRSEMNVSTLELGDSALYLCASRQEPAGGQGLDSPLHFGNGTRLTVT.

For this clonotype: One base away lies a much larger clone, so this may be a sequencing read error. The chain employs TRBV11-2 and TRBJ1-4; tentatively, D is TRBD1 (5 bases). Germline V lookup: CDR1 SGHAT, CDR2 FQNNGV. The CDR3 totals 14 residues. The CDR3 is CASSLQGYNEKRFF. The CDR3 DNA reads TGTGCCAGCAGCTTACAGGGTTATAATGAAAAACGGTTTTTT.

This clonotype was seen only a few times. The chain combines TRBV9 with TRBJ1-6; TRBD1 matches at 7 bases. This CDR3 has 15 residues. The germline gives CDR1 SGDLS, CDR2 YYNGEE. V shed 3 bases, J shed 9 bases, and the junction held 9 bases outside the gene matches. The CDR3 region is CASSATGTVGSPLHF. As DNA, the CDR3 is TGTGCCAGCAGCGCGACCGGGACAGTGGGTTCACCCCTCCACTTT.

Note on this clonotype: Being one base from a much bigger clone, this may be a read error. The chain is built from TRBV6-1 and TRBJ2-1, with TRBD2 matching over 7 bases. Germline CDR1 is MNHNS and CDR2 is SASEGT. The CDR3 runs 13 residues. The CDR3: CACSEARAGEQFF. In DNA, the CDR3 is TGTGCCTGCAGTGAAGCTCGAGCGGGGGAGCAGTTCTTC.

This chain joins TRBV6-5 and TRBJ2-7; the D call may be TRBD1 or TRBD2 (5 bases each). The CDR3 is 15 residues long. Per germline, CDR1 MNHEY and CDR2 SVGAGI. The ends were cut back, 7 bases at V and 5 bases at J, with 21 bases in the middle. The CDR3 DNA reads as TGTGCCAGCACTCCTAGAACGGGGCTTGTCCACGAGCAGTACTTC. Its protein is CASTPRTGLVHEQYF.

The sample holds many counts of this clonotype. The V call is TRBV7-2, the J call TRBJ2-5; D gene unclear. The CDR3 is 15 amino acids. Trimming left V 1 base short and J 1 base short, with 10 bases between. CDR1 is SGHTA and CDR2 is FQGNSA in the germline V gene. In nucleotides, the CDR3 is TGTGCCAGCAGCTTAGACTTCTCTTTCCAAGAGACCCAGTACTTC. Residues: CASSLDFSFQETQYF.

This clonotype was detected ten times or more. This chain uses TRBV7-2 with TRBJ2-3, with TRBD2 identical over 13 bases. Per germline, CDR1 SGHTA and CDR2 FQGNSA. The CDR3 extends over 16 amino acids. V dropped 6 bases and J dropped 5; count of bases not matched to a gene: 8. The CDR3: CASSRLLAGGKDTQYF. Here the CDR3 DNA reads TGTGCCAGCAGTCGCCTACTAGCGGGGGGGAAAGATACGCAGTATTTT.

As concerns this clonotype: A clone one base away is much larger, so this may be a read error. This chain uses TRBV6-2 or TRBV6-3 with TRBJ2-5, with 7 positions matching TRBD2. The V segment lost 4 bases and the J segment 5 bases; nucleotides outside the gene matches: 10. The CDR3 sequence is 15 residues long. The germline V gene encodes CDR1 MNHEY and CDR2 SVGEGT. Here the CDR3 reads CASSLGLPSQETQYF. The CDR3, as DNA: TGTGCCAGCAGTTTGGGACTACCTAGCCAGGAGACCCAGTACTTC.

There are many counts of this clonotype. The chain recombines TRBV25-1 with TRBJ2-7, with D possibly TRBD2 on 6 matching bases. V lost 3 bases and J lost 4, with 13 bases in between. CDR3 length: 14 amino acids. Germline-derived CDR1 and CDR2 are MGHDK and SYGVNS. The CDR3 nucleotides are TGTGCCAGCAGTGATGCGGGAATTTCTTACGAGCAGTACTTC. It translates to CASSDAGISYEQYF.

The chain is built from TRBV6-5 and TRBJ1-2; TRBD1 matches at 8 bases. CDR3 length: 13 residues. Germline assignment: CDR1 MNHEY and CDR2 SVGAGI. After removal of 5 bases from V and 6 bases from J, the junction contained 5 bases not matched to a gene. The CDR3 loop reads CASSRTGFDGYTF. In DNA form, the CDR3 reads TGTGCCAGCAGTCGGACAGGGTTTGATGGCTACACCTTC.

Many counts were recorded for this clonotype. J is TRBJ2-7 and V is TRBV3-1, with D hard to call. The CDR3 is 13 residues long. With 0 bases removed from V and 4 bases from J, the gap between germline ends came to 7 bases. Germline V CDR1 and CDR2: LGHDT, YNNKEL (reference sequence). This CDR3 is CASSQENLYEQYF. In DNA form, the CDR3 reads TGTGCCAGCAGCCAAGAAAACTTATACGAGCAGTACTTC.

This clonotype was counted ten times or more. The chain joins TRBV12-3 or TRBV12-4 to TRBJ2-3; 7 positions agree with TRBD2. CDR3 length: 16 amino acids. Losses at the gene ends were 3 bases for V and 0 bases for J; bases not matched to a gene: 6. Here the CDR3 reads CASSLRSSGSTDTQYF. The CDR3 DNA sequence: TGTGCCAGCAGTTTGAGGTCTAGCGGAAGCACAGATACGCAGTATTTT.

The sample holds many counts of this clonotype. The CDR3 loop is CSASRPNEQFF. The CDR3 DNA sequence: TGCAGTGCTAGTCGGCCCAATGAGCAGTTCTTC. The chain couples TRBV20-1 to TRBJ2-1; no reliable D call. This CDR3 is built from 11 residues. V lost 3 bases, J lost 6 bases, and 6 bases lay in between. Germline CDR1 is DFQATT and CDR2 is SNEGSKA (reference sequence).

This clonotype was picked up many times. This sequence joins TRBV5-4 and TRBJ2-7, with D perhaps matching TRBD2 (6 bases). The CDR3 runs to 15 residues. The ends were cut back, 4 bases at V and 4 bases at J, with 18 bases in the middle. Germline V gene sequence: CDR1 SGHNT, CDR2 YYREEE (reference sequence). The DNA for the CDR3 is TGTGCCAGCAGCCCGGCGGGGTCGTCTACTTACGAGCAGTACTTC. As protein: CASSPAGSSTYEQYF.

This clonotype appeared many times. J is TRBJ2-7 and V is TRBV4-3; 8 nucleotides match TRBD2. The CDR3 length is 15 residues. V lost 0 bases and J lost 3; bases outside the gene matches: 4. Germline CDR1 is LGHNA and CDR2 is YSLEER. The DNA for the CDR3 is TGCGCCAGCAGCCAAGAAACGGGGGGGTTCTACGAGCAGTACTTC. This translates into CASSQETGGFYEQYF.

This clonotype was seen only a few times. The chain uses TRBV5-1 and TRBJ1-1; no reliable D call. This CDR3 spans 14 amino acids. The V gene's germline CDR1 is SGHRS and CDR2 YFSETQ. Trimming shortened V by 5 bases and J by 0 bases, and 11 bases separated the two germline ends. CDR3 loop: CASSFGGVNTEAFF. CDR3 nucleotide sequence: TGCGCCAGCAGTTTCGGCGGGGTGAACACTGAAGCTTTCTTT.

The chain links TRBV28 to TRBJ1-1, with TRBD1 matching over 7 bases. The CDR3 consists of 15 residues. With 2 bases clipped from V and 1 base from J, the junction kept 4 bases outside the gene matches. Germline CDR1 reads MDHEN; CDR2 reads SYDVKM. The CDR3: CASSLGQVKNTEAFF. The CDR3 nucleotides read TGTGCCAGCAGTTTAGGACAGGTTAAGAACACTGAAGCTTTCTTT.

As for this clonotype: A much bigger clone sits one base away, suggesting this may be a read error. CDR3 region: CASRTGDLTGERFF. The CDR3 region has the DNA TGCGCCAGCAGAACCGGAGATCTCACCGGGGAGCGGTTTTTT. This sequence joins TRBV5-1 and TRBJ2-2; perhaps TRBD2 as D (5 bases). CDR3 size: 14 residues. From germline, CDR1 is SGHRS and CDR2 YFSETQ.

V and J are TRBV20-1 and TRBJ2-1; D ambiguous. The V and J ends lost 3 bases and 0 bases respectively, with 18 bases between them. Germline CDR1 DFQATT, CDR2 SNEGSKA (reference sequence). The CDR3 loop spans 17 amino acids. The CDR3 region is CSARRNIASSSYNEQFF. For the CDR3, the DNA is TGCAGTGCTAGGCGTAACATAGCCTCGAGCTCCTACAATGAGCAGTTCTTC.

This chain joins TRBV7-2 and TRBJ1-1; 10 bases map to TRBD1. Germline-derived CDR1 and CDR2 are SGHTA and FQGNSA. This CDR3 has 15 residues. After removal of 4 bases from V and 4 bases from J, the junction contained 6 bases not matched to a gene. The CDR3 nucleotides read TGTGCCAGCAGCTCCGGACAGGGGGGTGTCACTGAAGCTTTCTTT. It codes for CASSSGQGGVTEAFF.

The V call is TRBV7-3, the J call TRBJ2-3; 11 bases align to TRBD2. Germline V CDR1 and CDR2: SGHTA, FQGTGA. The CDR3 contains 17 residues. V lost 3 bases and J lost 0; bases outside the gene matches: 5. CDR3 sequence: CASSFSGLAASTDTQYF. The CDR3 DNA reads TGTGCCAGCAGCTTTTCGGGACTAGCGGCGAGCACAGATACGCAGTATTTT.

This clonotype was picked up many times. The J gene is TRBJ2-5, the V gene TRBV6-2 or TRBV6-3; 10 bases map to TRBD2. This CDR3 region has 18 residues. Trimming at V came to 6 bases and at J to 5 bases, leaving 18 bases not matched to a gene. Per germline, CDR1 MNHEY and CDR2 SVGEGT. Written as DNA, the CDR3 is TGTGCCAGCAGCCTATCCGAACGAAGCGGGGGGGCCAGGGAGACCCAGTACTTC. Its protein product is CASSLSERSGGARETQYF.